Presented here are 12 T cell receptor beta chains from one specimen sequenced in a study of T cell repertoires in cytomegalovirus infection. No antigen has been assigned to these receptors. TCRdb re-called the reads with MiXCR, one entry per CDR3 protein. The data hold approximately 730,000 distinct CDR3 sequences, with 29% observed a single time. Sequencing was performed on cultured CD8+ T cells from PBMCs, taken from culture after CMV antigen stimulation. The receptors derive from a human donor in good health (CMV status not recorded). Some clones in this sample may be carry-over from other donors' samples.

The chain employs TRBV19 and TRBJ1-1; D is unclear. Trimming took 6 bases from V and 1 from J, leaving 15 bases between them. Germline CDR1 reads LNHDA; CDR2 reads SQIVND (reference sequence). The CDR3 loop spans 15 amino acids. The CDR3 loop reads CASSLWPLGNTEAFF. DNA of the CDR3: TGTGCCAGTAGCCTATGGCCTCTAGGGAACACTGAAGCTTTCTTT.

V and J are TRBV29-1 and TRBJ2-3, with 10 bases identical to TRBD2. Germline CDR1 is SQVTM and CDR2 is ANQGSEA. The CDR3 spans 17 residues. Trimming at V came to 3 bases and at J to 0 bases, leaving 9 bases not matched to a gene. In DNA form, the CDR3 reads TGCAGCGTTGAGGGTCTAGCGGGGGAGACTAGCACAGATACGCAGTATTTT. Its translation: CSVEGLAGETSTDTQYF.

Many counts were recorded for this clonotype. The chain is built from TRBV7-9 and TRBJ2-6; no firm D call. This CDR3 contains 13 residues. V lost 6 bases and J lost 3, with 6 bases in between. Germline V gene data show CDR1 as SEHNR and CDR2 as FQNEAQ (reference sequence). The CDR3 DNA is TGTGCCAGCAGGGAAGGTGGGGCCAACGTCCTGACTTTC. Translation gives CASREGGANVLTF. Complete variable domain (other parts from reference TRBV7-9 and TRBJ2-6): DTGVSQNPRHKITKRGQNVTFRCDPISEHNRLYWYRQTLGQGPEFLTYFQNEAQLEKSRLLSDRFSAERPKGSFSTLEIQRTEQGDSAMYLCASREGGANVLTFGAGSRLTVL.

This chain uses TRBV7-6 with TRBJ2-6; the D is unclear. Germline V gene sequence: CDR1 SGHVS, CDR2 FNYEAQ. Trimming took 1 base from V and 0 from J, leaving 13 bases between them. This CDR3 contains 18 residues. For the CDR3, the DNA is TGTGCCAGCAGCTTAGATCACAATCCCATCTCTGGGGCCAACGTCCTGACTTTC. Protein: CASSLDHNPISGANVLTF.

This clonotype was found many times. The chain is built from TRBV4-2 and TRBJ1-5; TRBD1 is a possible D gene (6 bases). CDR3 length equals 16 residues. The V end lost 0 bases, the J end lost 6 bases, and 15 bases lay between the germline ends. The germline CDR1 and CDR2 sequences are LGHNA and YNFKEQ. The CDR3 protein is CASSQDASGVPQPQHF. The CDR3 DNA sequence: TGTGCCAGCAGCCAAGATGCGTCAGGGGTCCCTCAGCCCCAGCATTTT.

This clonotype was counted only a few times. The chain recombines TRBV2 with TRBJ2-6, with a possible D match to TRBD1 (6 bases). This CDR3 contains 19 residues. Per the germline V gene, CDR1 is SNHLY and CDR2 is FYNNEI. Trimming took 6 bases from V and 1 from J, leaving 22 bases between them. The CDR3 sequence is CASSPLAGVSLSGANVLTF. CDR3 bases: TGTGCCAGCAGCCCTCTTGCAGGGGTCTCATTGTCTGGGGCCAACGTCCTGACTTTC.

This clonotype came up a few times. This chain links TRBV28 with TRBJ1-1; D not resolved. Germline assignment: CDR1 MDHEN and CDR2 SYDVKM. The CDR3 extends over 11 amino acids. With 1 base removed from V and 11 bases from J, the gap between germline ends came to 8 bases. As DNA, the CDR3 is TGTGCCAGCAGTTTATCTTTACGGGCTTTCTTT. This encodes CASSLSLRAFF. Full variable domain (outside the CDR3, taken from reference TRBV28 and TRBJ1-1): DVKVTQSSRYLVKRTGEKVFLECVQDMDHENMFWYRQDPGLGLRLIYFSYDVKMKEKGDIPEGYSVSREKKERFSLILESASTNQTSMYLCASSLSLRAFFGQGTRLTVV.

This clonotype was observed a few times. The rearrangement links TRBV12-3 or TRBV12-4 to TRBJ2-7, with 7 positions matching TRBD2. The V segment lost 5 bases and the J segment 4 bases; nucleotides outside the gene matches: 2. CDR3 length: 12 amino acids. In DNA, the CDR3 is TGTGCCAGCAGTGGGACTATATACGAGCAGTACTTC. Amino acids: CASSGTIYEQYF.

This clonotype was seen only a few times. This rearrangement joins TRBV7-9 to TRBJ2-3; 14 positions agree with TRBD2. Germline CDR1 SEHNR, CDR2 FQNEAQ (reference sequence). The CDR3 is 16 residues long. V dropped 2 bases and J dropped 8; count of bases not matched to a gene: 6. The CDR3 bases are TGTGCCAGCAGCTTAACGACTAGCGGGGGGGCCTTTACGCAGTATTTT. This sequence encodes CASSLTTSGGAFTQYF.

The genes are TRBV2 and TRBJ2-7; no definite D call. The CDR3 sequence is 12 residues long. Germline CDR1 SNHLY, CDR2 FYNNEI. V lost 7 bases and J lost 7, with 14 bases in between. The CDR3 DNA follows: TGTGCCAGCACTTCGGGCAGAGCAGAGCAGTACGTC. As protein: CASTSGRAEQYV.

The gene calls are TRBV29-1 and TRBJ1-2; tentative D call: TRBD1 (6 bases). The CDR3 extends over 19 amino acids. V dropped 0 bases and J dropped 4 bases, with 27 bases sitting between them. Germline loops: CDR1 SQVTM, CDR2 ANQGSEA. CDR3 nucleotides: TGCAGCGTTGAAGATCGGAAAACGTTACAGGGTAAACTAACCTATGGCTACACCTTC. Translation: CSVEDRKTLQGKLTYGYTF.

This chain joins TRBV12-3 or TRBV12-4 and TRBJ1-5, with a possible D match to TRBD1 (5 bases). This CDR3 has 13 residues. Deletions cut 6 bases from V and 4 bases from J, with 10 bases between. Here the CDR3 DNA reads TGTGCCAGCAGCTGGGGGATTAATCAGCCCCAGCATTTT. Translation gives CASSWGINQPQHF.